Listed below are T cell receptor beta chains from one sample, sequenced in a study of T cells in Graves' hyperthyroidism and ophthalmopathy. TCRdb reanalysed the multiplex PCR reads using MiXCR and keeps one entry per CDR3 protein. Of about 480,000 distinct CDR3 sequences detected, under 25% appear once; the ten largest clones hold about 53%. The sample taken for sequencing was blood. The receptors were sampled from a woman in her seventies with Graves' ophthalmopathy. The CDR3 runs from the conserved cysteine through the conserved F or W. The order of the fields is J gene, D gene, CDR3 length, V gene, clone size, CDR3 protein, CDR3 DNA. A D gene is named only where the DNA matches it firmly. Not every row has a clone size; where given, it reads once, few, many or a size class.

TRBJ1-2	TRBD1	17	TRBV4-3	-	CASSRVFGTGVSYGYTF	TGCGCCAGCAGCCGCGTTTTTGGGACAGGGGTGAGCTATGGCTACACCTTC
TRBJ1-5	-	11	TRBV6-2/TRBV6-3	-	CASSSVGPQHF	TGTGCCAGCAGCTCCGTCGGGCCCCAGCATTTT
TRBJ2-5	-	13	TRBV7-9	-	CASSLASLETQYF	TGTGCCAGCAGCTTAGCGAGCCTAGAGACCCAGTACTTC
TRBJ2-7	-	15	TRBV19	-	CASSIQGSSSYEQYF	TGTGCCAGTAGTATACAGGGTTCCTCCTCCTACGAGCAGTACTTC
TRBJ1-1	-	15	TRBV11-1	many	CASSLRVAMNTEAFF	TGTGCCAGCAGCTTACGGGTAGCTATGAACACTGAAGCTTTCTTT
TRBJ1-2	-	14	TRBV15	many	CATSRAGGGYGYTF	TGTGCCACCAGCAGAGCGGGAGGGGGCTATGGCTACACCTTC
TRBJ1-2	TRBD1	19	TRBV7-9	few	CASSLPRLTGTEINYGYTF	TGTGCCAGCAGCTTACCCAGGCTCACCGGGACAGAAATTAACTATGGCTACACCTTC
TRBJ1-1	-	16	TRBV2	-	CASSGQAGIANTEAFF	TGTGCCAGCAGTGGGCAGGCCGGGATCGCGAACACTGAAGCTTTCTTT
TRBJ1-4	-	15	TRBV5-1	-	CASSPDGATNEKLFF	TGCGCCAGCAGCCCGGACGGAGCAACTAATGAAAAACTGTTTTTT
TRBJ1-1	-	15	TRBV5-1	-	CASSSTPGWNTEAFF	TGCGCCAGCAGCTCGACGCCAGGGTGGAACACTGAAGCTTTCTTT
TRBJ1-1	TRBD1	14	TRBV19	few	CASRRSGGNTEAFF	TGTGCCAGTAGGAGGTCAGGGGGGAACACTGAAGCTTTCTTT
TRBJ1-1	TRBD1	14	TRBV6-1	-	CASREQGAGTEAFF	TGTGCCAGCAGGGAACAGGGGGCCGGCACTGAAGCTTTCTTT
TRBJ2-2	TRBD1	18	TRBV20-1	-	CSARPRMGQGSNTGELFF	TGCAGTGCTAGGCCAAGAATGGGACAGGGGTCGAACACCGGGGAGCTGTTTTTT
TRBJ2-1	TRBD2	12	TRBV6-5	-	CASSYKGGEQFF	TGTGCCAGCAGTTACAAGGGAGGGGAGCAGTTCTTC
TRBJ2-4	TRBD1	20	TRBV7-9	-	CASSEGGSGGASRIKNIQYF	TGTGCCAGCAGCGAAGGCGGGTCAGGGGGCGCGAGCCGTATCAAAAACATTCAGTACTTC
TRBJ1-5	-	13	TRBV10-3	few	CAIRRGQDQPQHF	TGTGCCATCCGGCGGGGGCAGGATCAGCCCCAGCATTTT
TRBJ1-3	-	15	TRBV28	-	CASSSPGADGSTIYF	TGTGCCAGCAGTTCACCGGGAGCAGACGGAAGCACCATATATTTT
TRBJ2-5	-	15	TRBV7-9	-	CASSLRQAMMETQYF	TGTGCCAGCAGCTTGCGACAGGCTATGATGGAGACCCAGTACTTC
TRBJ1-2	-	13	TRBV27	-	CASRRTGASGYTF	TGTGCCAGCAGACGTACGGGGGCGAGTGGCTACACCTTC
TRBJ1-6	TRBD1	15	TRBV28	-	CASSLKGAKNSPLHF	TGTGCCAGCAGTTTAAAGGGGGCGAAAAATTCACCCCTCCACTTT
TRBJ2-6	-	13	TRBV5-4	few	CASSPQGANVLTF	TGTGCCAGCAGCCCCCAAGGGGCCAACGTCCTGACTTTC
TRBJ2-3	-	16	TRBV12-3/TRBV12-4	-	CASSKGQGIRADTQYF	TGTGCCAGCAGCAAAGGTCAGGGGATTAGAGCAGATACGCAGTATTTT
TRBJ1-5	-	15	TRBV6-1	few	CATKQNGARHQPQHF	TGTGCCACCAAACAAAACGGGGCGCGGCATCAGCCCCAGCATTTT
TRBJ2-2	-	14	TRBV27	-	CASSRKGTVGELFF	TGTGCCAGCAGCAGGAAAGGGACGGTCGGGGAGCTGTTTTTT
TRBJ1-1	-	12	TRBV12-3/TRBV12-4	many	CASNLYDTEAFF	TGTGCCAGCAATCTTTATGACACTGAAGCTTTCTTT
TRBJ2-7	-	14	TRBV3-1	many	CASSQDAVALEQYF	TGTGCCAGCAGCCAAGATGCGGTAGCCCTCGAGCAGTACTTC
TRBJ2-2	TRBD1	15	TRBV5-1	-	CASNPGGTGAGELFF	TGCGCCAGCAACCCAGGGGGGACAGGGGCCGGGGAGCTGTTTTTT
TRBJ1-6	-	14	TRBV12-3/TRBV12-4	many	CASSLMGSDSPLHF	TGTGCCAGCAGTTTAATGGGATCCGATTCACCCCTCCACTTT
TRBJ2-3	TRBD1	14	TRBV7-2	-	CASSPRQGGDTQYF	TGTGCCAGCAGCCCGCGACAGGGGGGAGATACGCAGTATTTT
TRBJ1-1	-	13	TRBV19	few	CASSKGRKNEAFF	TGTGCCAGTAGTAAGGGCAGAAAAAATGAAGCTTTCTTT
TRBJ2-2	-	14	TRBV20-1	few	CSASKGSPTGELFF	TGCAGTGCTAGTAAGGGGAGCCCCACCGGGGAGCTGTTTTTT
TRBJ2-3	TRBD2	15	TRBV20-1	-	CSASKTSGRADTQYF	TGCAGTGCTAGCAAGACTAGCGGGAGGGCAGATACGCAGTATTTT
TRBJ2-1	-	14	TRBV11-3	many	CASSLGPAYNEQFF	TGTGCCAGCAGCTTGGGGCCAGCCTACAATGAGCAGTTCTTC
TRBJ1-5	-	14	TRBV18	-	CASSPGDGNQPQHF	TGTGCCAGCTCACCAGGGGACGGGAATCAGCCCCAGCATTTT
TRBJ2-1	TRBD2	16	TRBV30	few	CAWSATLAGIYNEQFF	TGTGCCTGGAGTGCAACTCTAGCGGGGATCTACAATGAGCAGTTCTTC
TRBJ2-5	-	16	TRBV7-2	many	CASSALATESRETQYF	TGTGCCAGCAGCGCACTAGCCACGGAGAGTAGAGAGACCCAGTACTTC
TRBJ2-7	TRBD1	15	TRBV6-1	-	CASSANRDSSYEQYF	TGTGCCAGCAGCGCCAACCGGGACAGCTCCTACGAGCAGTACTTC
TRBJ2-7	TRBD2	13	TRBV12-3/TRBV12-4	many	CASSSGRAYEQYF	TGTGCCAGCAGTTCTGGGAGGGCCTACGAGCAGTACTTC
TRBJ1-5	TRBD1	15	TRBV30	-	CAWSVGDRDSQPQHF	TGTGCCTGGAGTGTTGGGGACAGGGATAGTCAGCCCCAGCATTTT
TRBJ1-3	-	18	TRBV5-6	few	CASSLFGGGIPSGNTIYF	TGTGCCAGCAGCTTGTTCGGCGGAGGCATCCCCTCTGGAAACACCATATATTTT
TRBJ2-7	-	15	TRBV3-1	few	CASSQGNLLDYEQYF	TGTGCCAGCAGCCAAGGTAATCTTTTAGACTACGAGCAGTACTTC
TRBJ1-5	TRBD1	16	TRBV4-1	-	CASSQGLGQGSQPQHF	TGCGCCAGCAGCCAAGGTTTGGGACAGGGGAGTCAGCCCCAGCATTTT
TRBJ1-2	-	16	TRBV6-2/TRBV6-3	once	CASSCSPDVPEGGYTF	TGTGCCAGCAGTTGCTCCCCGGACGTCCCGGAGGGTGGCTACACCTTC
TRBJ1-3	-	13	TRBV7-2	few	CASSPRSRGTIYF	TGTGCCAGCAGCCCCCGGAGCCGAGGCACCATATATTTT
TRBJ1-4	TRBD1	17	TRBV28	-	CASSPQVPGTGDEKLFF	TGTGCCAGCAGCCCGCAAGTACCAGGGACAGGAGATGAAAAACTGTTTTTT
TRBJ1-5	TRBD1	15	TRBV18	-	CASSPESTGFGPQHF	TGTGCCAGCTCACCAGAATCGACAGGGTTCGGGCCCCAGCATTTT
TRBJ1-1	-	13	TRBV29-1	-	CSVVRSLNTEAFF	TGCAGCGTTGTACGCAGTCTAAACACTGAAGCTTTCTTT
TRBJ1-2	-	16	TRBV27	-	CASRQTWTAQPYGYTF	TGTGCCAGCAGACAAACTTGGACAGCCCAACCCTATGGCTACACCTTC
TRBJ1-1	TRBD1	11	TRBV5-1	-	CASRRDSEAFF	TGCGCCAGCAGGCGGGACAGTGAAGCTTTCTTT
TRBJ2-1	-	15	TRBV4-1	few	CASRGGRGPYNEQFF	TGCGCCAGCAGGGGTGGACGGGGGCCTTACAATGAGCAGTTCTTC
TRBJ2-1	-	14	TRBV20-1	few	CSARWGSIVNEQFF	TGCAGTGCTAGATGGGGATCTATAGTCAATGAGCAGTTCTTC
TRBJ2-7	TRBD2	15	TRBV9	few	CASSPVREGPYEQYF	TGTGCCAGCAGCCCCGTGCGGGAGGGCCCCTACGAGCAGTACTTC
TRBJ2-1	-	13	TRBV7-8	once	CASSLTRGTEQFF	TGTGCCAGCAGCTTAACCCGGGGCACAGAGCAGTTCTTC
TRBJ2-3	TRBD1	15	TRBV28	-	CASSYPGQGADTQYF	TGTGCCAGCAGCTATCCGGGACAGGGGGCAGATACGCAGTATTTT
TRBJ2-5	-	14	TRBV20-1	-	CSAREGVLQETQYF	TGCAGTGCTAGAGAGGGGGTACTACAAGAGACCCAGTACTTC
TRBJ1-5	-	16	TRBV6-1	few	CASSDGAGYDNQPQHF	TGTGCCAGCAGTGATGGGGCAGGGTATGACAATCAGCCCCAGCATTTT
TRBJ2-7	TRBD2	15	TRBV27	-	CASGGRTSGFYEQYF	TGTGCCAGCGGGGGCCGGACTAGCGGGTTCTACGAGCAGTACTTC
TRBJ2-3	TRBD2	17	TRBV4-3	-	CASSQGPSGTSTDTQYF	TGCGCCAGCAGCCAAGGGCCTAGCGGTACCAGCACAGATACGCAGTATTTT
TRBJ2-1	TRBD1	14	TRBV4-3	-	CASGQGTGANEQFF	TGCGCCAGCGGCCAAGGGACAGGGGCCAATGAGCAGTTCTTC
TRBJ2-5	-	18	TRBV12-3/TRBV12-4	many	CASSRGGLLDRAQETQYF	TGTGCCAGCAGTCGCGGTGGGCTCCTAGATAGGGCTCAAGAGACCCAGTACTTC